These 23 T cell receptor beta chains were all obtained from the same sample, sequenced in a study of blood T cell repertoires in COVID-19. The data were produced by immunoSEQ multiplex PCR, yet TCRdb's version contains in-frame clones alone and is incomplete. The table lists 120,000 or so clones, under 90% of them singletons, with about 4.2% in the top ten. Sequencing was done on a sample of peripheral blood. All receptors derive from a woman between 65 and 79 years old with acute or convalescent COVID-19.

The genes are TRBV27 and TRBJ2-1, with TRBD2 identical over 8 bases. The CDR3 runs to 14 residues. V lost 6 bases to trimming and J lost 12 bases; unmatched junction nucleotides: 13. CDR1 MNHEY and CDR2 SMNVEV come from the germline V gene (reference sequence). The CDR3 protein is CASSTGLAGSRQFF. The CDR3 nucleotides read TGTGCCAGCAGCACGGGGCTAGCGGGCTCTCGGCAGTTCTTC.

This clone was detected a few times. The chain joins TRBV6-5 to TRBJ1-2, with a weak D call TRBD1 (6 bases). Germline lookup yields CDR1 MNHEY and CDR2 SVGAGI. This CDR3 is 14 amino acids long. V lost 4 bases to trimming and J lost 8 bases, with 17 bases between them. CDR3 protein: CASSSGTRGGGYTF. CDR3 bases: TGTGCCAGCAGTTCCGGGACACGAGGGGGAGGCTACACCTTC.

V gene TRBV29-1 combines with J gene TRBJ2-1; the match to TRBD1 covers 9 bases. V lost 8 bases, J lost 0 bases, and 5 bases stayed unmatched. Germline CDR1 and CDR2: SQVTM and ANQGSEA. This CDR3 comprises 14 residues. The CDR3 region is CSHRGQSSYNEQFF. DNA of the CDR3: TGCAGCCACAGGGGGCAAAGCTCCTACAATGAGCAGTTCTTC.

For the CDR3, the DNA is TGTGCCAGCAGCTCACAGGGGGAAGTTGGCACTGAAGCTTTCTTT. This translates into CASSSQGEVGTEAFF. The chain links TRBV7-8 to TRBJ1-1, with 8 bases matching TRBD1. The CDR3 loop spans 15 amino acids. Germline CDR1 is SGHVS and CDR2 is FQNEAQ. The V gene end was trimmed by 4 bases and the J gene end by 4 bases; junction bases not matched to a gene: 8.

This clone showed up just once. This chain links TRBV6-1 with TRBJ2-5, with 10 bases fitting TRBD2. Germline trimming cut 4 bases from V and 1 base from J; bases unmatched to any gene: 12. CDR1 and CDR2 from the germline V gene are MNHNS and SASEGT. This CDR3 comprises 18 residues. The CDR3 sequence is CASSALGTSVGPQETQYF. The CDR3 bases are TGTGCCAGCAGTGCTCTAGGGACTAGCGTGGGGCCCCAAGAGACCCAGTACTTC.

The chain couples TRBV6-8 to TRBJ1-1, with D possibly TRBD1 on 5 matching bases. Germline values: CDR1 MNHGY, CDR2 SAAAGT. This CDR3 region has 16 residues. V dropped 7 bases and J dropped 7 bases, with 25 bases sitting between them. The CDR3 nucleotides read TGTGCCAGCACCAAAGTAAGGACCGTTCGGGGGGATGAAGCTTTCTTT. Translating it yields CASTKVRTVRGDEAFF.

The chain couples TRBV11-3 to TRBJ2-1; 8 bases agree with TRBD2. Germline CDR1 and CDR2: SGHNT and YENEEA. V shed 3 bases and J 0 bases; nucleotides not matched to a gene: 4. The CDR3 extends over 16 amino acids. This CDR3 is CASSFGAGGSYNEQFF. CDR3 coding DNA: TGTGCCAGCAGCTTTGGGGCGGGGGGCTCCTACAATGAGCAGTTCTTC.

The CDR3 region is CASSVREETQYF. As DNA, the CDR3 is TGTGCCAGCAGCGTGCGCGAAGAGACCCAGTACTTC. The V call is TRBV9, the J call TRBJ2-5; D ambiguous. Germline V gene data show CDR1 as SGDLS and CDR2 as YYNGEE. The CDR3 totals 12 residues. V lost 2 bases to trimming and J lost 3 bases, with 5 bases between them.

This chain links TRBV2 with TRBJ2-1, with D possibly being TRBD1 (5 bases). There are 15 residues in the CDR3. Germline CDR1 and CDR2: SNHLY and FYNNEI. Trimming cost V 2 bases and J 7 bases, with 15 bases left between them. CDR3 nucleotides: TGTGCCAGCAGTGAACAGGGAATGGTGGGGAATGAGCAGTTCTTC. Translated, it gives CASSEQGMVGNEQFF.

CDR3 protein: CASSLGDSLDWRGNTIYF. For the CDR3, the DNA is TGTGCCAGCAGCTTAGGTGACAGTTTAGATTGGCGCGGAAACACCATATATTTT. The V gene is TRBV7-8, the J gene TRBJ1-3; D is perhaps TRBD1 (5 bases). This CDR3 comprises 18 residues. With 1 base removed from V and 4 bases from J, the gap between germline ends came to 20 bases. Germline lookup yields CDR1 SGHVS and CDR2 FQNEAQ.

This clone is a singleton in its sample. The CDR3 nucleotides are TGTGCCAGTAGTACCTCAGGGGGCATCTATGGCTACACCTTC. Amino acids: CASSTSGGIYGYTF. This chain links TRBV19 with TRBJ1-2; 8 positions match TRBD1. From germline, CDR1 is LNHDA and CDR2 SQIVND (reference sequence). The CDR3 extends over 14 amino acids. J lost 4 bases, V lost 4 bases, and 5 bases had no gene match. Together with reference TRBV19 and TRBJ1-2, the CDR3 gives the full variable domain: DGGITQSPKYLFRKEGQNVTLSCEQNLNHDAMYWYRQDPGQGLRLIYYSQIVNDFQKGDIAEGYSVSREKKESFPLTVTSAQKNPTAFYLCASSTSGGIYGYTFGSGTRLTVV.

The chain's CDR3 is CASSLANSYGYTF. CDR3 DNA sequence: TGTGCCAGCAGTTTGGCTAACAGCTATGGCTACACCTTC. The V call is TRBV12-3 or TRBV12-4, the J call TRBJ1-2; D is ambiguous. This CDR3 is built from 13 residues. V was cut by 3 bases and J by 4 bases, with 9 bases left in between.

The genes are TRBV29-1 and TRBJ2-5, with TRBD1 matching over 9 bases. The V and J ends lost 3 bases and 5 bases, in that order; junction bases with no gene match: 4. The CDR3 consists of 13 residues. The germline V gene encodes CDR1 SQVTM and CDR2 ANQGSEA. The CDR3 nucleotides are TGCAGCGTTGAGAAGGACAGGGGTGAGACCCAGTACTTC. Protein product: CSVEKDRGETQYF.

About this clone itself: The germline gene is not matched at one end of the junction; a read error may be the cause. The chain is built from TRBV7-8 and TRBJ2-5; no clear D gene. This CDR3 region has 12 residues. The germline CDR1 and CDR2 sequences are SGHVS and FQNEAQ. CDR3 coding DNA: TGTGCCACCAGCCTCGGCCAAGAGACCCAGTACTTC. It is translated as CATSLGQETQYF.

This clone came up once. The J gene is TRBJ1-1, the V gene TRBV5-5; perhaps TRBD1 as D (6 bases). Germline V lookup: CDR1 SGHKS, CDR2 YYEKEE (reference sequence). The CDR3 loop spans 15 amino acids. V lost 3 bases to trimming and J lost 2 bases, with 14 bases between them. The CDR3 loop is CASSSYRVGNTEAFF. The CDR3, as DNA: TGTGCCAGCAGCTCTTACAGGGTTGGAAACACTGAAGCTTTCTTT.

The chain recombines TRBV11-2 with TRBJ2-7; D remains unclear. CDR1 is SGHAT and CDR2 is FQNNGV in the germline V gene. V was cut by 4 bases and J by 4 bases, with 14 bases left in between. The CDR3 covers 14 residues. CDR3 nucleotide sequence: TGTGCCAGCAGCTCTCCTTATGACGGGTACGAGCAGTACGTC. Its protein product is CASSSPYDGYEQYV.

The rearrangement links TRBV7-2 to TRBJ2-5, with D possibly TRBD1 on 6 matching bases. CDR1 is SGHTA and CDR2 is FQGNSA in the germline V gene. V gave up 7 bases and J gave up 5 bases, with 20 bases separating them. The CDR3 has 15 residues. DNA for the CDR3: TGTGCCAGCACCGTCGACAACAGGGTTCGCGAGACCCAGTACTTC. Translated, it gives CASTVDNRVRETQYF.

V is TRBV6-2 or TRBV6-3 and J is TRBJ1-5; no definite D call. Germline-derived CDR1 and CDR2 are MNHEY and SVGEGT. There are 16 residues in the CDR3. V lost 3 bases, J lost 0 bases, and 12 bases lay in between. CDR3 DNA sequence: TGTGCCAGCAGTTATAGTCAGGCTCTTAGCAATCAGCCCCAGCATTTT. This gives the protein CASSYSQALSNQPQHF.

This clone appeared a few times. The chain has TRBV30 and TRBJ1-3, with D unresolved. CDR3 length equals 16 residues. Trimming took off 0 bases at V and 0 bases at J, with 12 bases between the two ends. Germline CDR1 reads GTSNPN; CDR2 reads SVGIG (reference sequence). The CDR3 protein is CAWSVSGGGSGNTIYF. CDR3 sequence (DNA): TGTGCCTGGAGTGTTTCAGGAGGTGGCTCTGGAAACACCATATATTTT.

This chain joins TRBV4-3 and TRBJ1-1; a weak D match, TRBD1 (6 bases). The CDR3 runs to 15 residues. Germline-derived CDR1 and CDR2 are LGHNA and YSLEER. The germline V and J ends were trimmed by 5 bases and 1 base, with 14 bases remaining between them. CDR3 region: CASSSYTGSNTEAFF. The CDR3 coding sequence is TGCGCCAGCAGCTCTTATACAGGGTCGAACACTGAAGCTTTCTTT.

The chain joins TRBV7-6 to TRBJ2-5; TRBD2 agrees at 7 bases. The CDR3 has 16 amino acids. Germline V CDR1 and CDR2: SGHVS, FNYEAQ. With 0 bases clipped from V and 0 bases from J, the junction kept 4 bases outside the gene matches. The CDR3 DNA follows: TGTGCCAGCAGCTTAGCGGGCCTAGCGGACCAAGAGACCCAGTACTTC. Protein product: CASSLAGLADQETQYF.

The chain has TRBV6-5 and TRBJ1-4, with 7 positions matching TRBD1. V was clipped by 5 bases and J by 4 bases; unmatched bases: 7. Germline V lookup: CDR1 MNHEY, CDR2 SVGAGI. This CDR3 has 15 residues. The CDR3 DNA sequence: TGTGCCAGCAGTCCGAGGCGACAGGGTAATGAAAAACTGTTTTTT. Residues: CASSPRRQGNEKLFF.

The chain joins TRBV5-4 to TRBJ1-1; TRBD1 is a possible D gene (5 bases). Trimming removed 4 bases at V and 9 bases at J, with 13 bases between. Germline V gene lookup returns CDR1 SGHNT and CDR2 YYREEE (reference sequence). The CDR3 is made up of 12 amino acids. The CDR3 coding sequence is TGTGCCAGCAGCCTAGACAGATTCAAAGCTTTCTTT. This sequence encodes CASSLDRFKAFF.